The 7 T cell receptor beta chains below all came from one sample that was sequenced in a study of blood T cell repertoires in COVID-19. Repertoires were generated with immunoSEQ multiplex PCR, while TCRdb's copy carries only in-frame clones and drops some. The sample records under 80,000 clones, roughly 80% being singletons. Sequencing input: peripheral blood. The source is a man in his sixties with COVID-19, enrolled during active disease.

V usage is TRBV7-2 and J usage is TRBJ2-2, with 8 bases that match TRBD2. Germline lookup yields CDR1 SGHTA and CDR2 FQGNSA. J was trimmed by 5 bases and V by 5 bases; bases with no gene match: 10. The CDR3 contains 16 residues. The CDR3 loop reads CASSPARGATTGELFF. The DNA for the CDR3 is TGTGCCAGCAGCCCCGCGCGGGGGGCAACAACCGGGGAGCTGTTTTTT.

The chain employs TRBV20-1 and TRBJ1-6; 8 positions agree with TRBD1. The V gene end was trimmed by 3 bases and the J gene end by 5 bases; junction bases not matched to a gene: 6. This CDR3 comprises 15 residues. The germline gives CDR1 DFQATT, CDR2 SNEGSKA (reference sequence). The CDR3 spells CSASERTGNNSPLHF. The CDR3 nucleotides read TGCAGTGCTAGTGAGAGGACAGGGAATAATTCACCCCTCCACTTT.

The genes are TRBV5-1 and TRBJ1-1; weak D call: TRBD1 (5 bases). CDR3 length: 14 residues. Germline V lookup: CDR1 SGHRS, CDR2 YFSETQ. The V end was cut by 3 bases, the J end by 1 base, with 10 bases between. CDR3 in DNA: TGCGCCAGCAGCTGGGGGGTGGAGAACACTGAAGCTTTCTTT. Encoded protein: CASSWGVENTEAFF.

The CDR3 region has the DNA TGTGCCGCTACCGGGACATCCACACGCTCTGGAAACACCATATATTTT. Protein: CAATGTSTRSGNTIYF. The chain employs TRBV28 and TRBJ1-3, with D possibly being TRBD1 (6 bases). V gave up 11 bases and J gave up 0 bases, with 20 bases separating them. Germline CDR1 is MDHEN and CDR2 is SYDVKM. The CDR3 length is 16 residues.

The count of this clone is one. This sequence joins TRBV10-3 and TRBJ2-3; TRBD1 agrees at 7 bases. Germline CDR1 and CDR2: ENHRY and SYGVKD. The V segment lost 6 bases and the J segment 6 bases; nucleotides outside the gene matches: 12. There are 15 residues in the CDR3. The CDR3 sequence: CAIRGDRAGGDTQYF. The CDR3 coding sequence is TGTGCCATCAGAGGAGACAGGGCGGGTGGGGATACGCAGTATTTT.

V and J are TRBV5-1 and TRBJ2-7, with D maybe TRBD2 (5 bases). The CDR3 consists of 14 residues. V was clipped by 5 bases and J by 5 bases, with 17 bases between them. CDR1 is SGHRS, CDR2 YFSETQ, per germline. CDR3 DNA: TGCGCCAGCAGAGGAATAAGGAGGTTCCACGAGCAGTACTTC. This translates into CASRGIRRFHEQYF.

The chain links TRBV27 to TRBJ1-1, with D maybe TRBD1 (5 bases). The germline V gene encodes CDR1 MNHEY and CDR2 SMNVEV (reference sequence). V lost 0 bases and J lost 4, with 9 bases in between. This CDR3 comprises 14 residues. For the CDR3, the DNA is TGTGCCAGCAGTTTATCGGGGGGGGGCACTGAAGCTTTCTTT. Protein sequence: CASSLSGGGTEAFF.